The 24 T cell receptor beta chains presented below share a single source sample, sequenced in a study of tissue T cells after allogeneic stem cell transplantation (dated by TCRdb to between 2022 and 2023). The library was made by the immunoSEQ multiplex PCR assay. This immuneACCESS table, as held by TCRdb, lists in-frame sequences with V and J called but not all clones. Of the missing ones, under half trace to an unresolved V gene in checked studies; the others have no known cause. The sample contains roughly 51,000 clones, about three quarters of them found a single time. The ten largest clones take up around 0.5% of the sample. The sequenced sample was sorted cells pooled from one or two spleens. The receptors were gathered from a pool of C57BL/6 mice in good health.

Comments on this clone: Gene names and germline match the mouse. The read comes to an end 1 residue before the CDR3 does, leaving the germline J gene to fill in the end. The gene calls are TRBV2 and TRBJ2-7, with D unresolved. Between the trimmed V and J ends, which lost 0 bases and 0 bases, there was a span of 9 bases. The CDR3 covers 15 residues. From germline, CDR1 is LGHNA and CDR2 YSYQKL. The CDR3 DNA, read in part, is TGTGCCAGCAGCCAAGAAGTCTGGAGCTCCTATGAACAGTAC. Amino acid sequence: CASSQEVWSSYEQY. The complete CDR3 sequence is CASSQEVWSSYEQYF.

This clone came up a few times. Gene labels here are mouse ones. The observed sequence ends 1 residue before the CDR3 terminus, with the missing tail filled in from the germline J gene. V usage is TRBV2 and J usage is TRBJ2-7; TRBD2 matches at 10 bases. The junction had 5 bases not matched to a gene; V was cut back by 0 bases and J by 6 bases. This CDR3 region has 15 residues. Looked up from germline, CDR1 is LGHNA and CDR2 is YSYQKL. The CDR3 region is CASSQDPGGALEQYF. CDR3 DNA (partial): TGTGCCAGCAGCCAAGATCCTGGGGGGGCGCTTGAACAGTAC.

As to this clone: Germline and genes here are mouse. The CDR3 here is CASSPGGRAEQFF. The sequenced part of the CDR3 DNA is TGTGCCAGCAGCCCCGGGGGGAGGGCTGAGCAGTTC. V and J are TRBV15 and TRBJ2-1, with a tentative D call TRBD2 (6 bases). The read comes to an end 1 residue before the CDR3 does, leaving the germline J gene to fill in the end. The CDR3 totals 13 residues. Germline-derived CDR1 and CDR2 are SGHND and FRSKSL. Between the trimmed V and J ends, which lost 6 bases and 7 bases, there was a span of 13 bases.

This clone was observed once. The gene names here belong to mouse. The read terminates 1 residue before the CDR3 end, so the remaining end is supplied by the germline J gene. The gene calls are TRBV3 and TRBJ2-3; TRBD2 matches at 9 bases. CDR1 is SNHLY and CDR2 is FYNGKV in the germline V gene (reference sequence). With 5 bases clipped from V and 0 bases from J, the junction kept 3 bases outside the gene matches. The CDR3 length is 15 residues. The DNA read from the CDR3 is TGTGCCAGCAGCCTCGACTGGGGGAGTGCAGAAACGCTGTAT. Its translation is CASSLDWGSAETLY. The full CDR3 protein reads CASSLDWGSAETLYF.

As for this clone: The gene names given are mouse names. CDR3: CASSLMGYAEQFF. The DNA read from the CDR3 is TGTGCCAGCAGCTTAATGGGTTATGCTGAGCAGTTC. V and J are TRBV3 and TRBJ2-1; D unclear. The missing CDR3 end, 1 residue past where the read stops, is filled in from the germline J gene. Germline CDR1 and CDR2: SNHLY and FYNGKV (reference sequence). This CDR3 region has 13 residues. V lost 2 bases and J lost 4, with 6 bases in between.

This clone was observed a handful of times. The germline and genes are mouse ones. The CDR3 end falls 1 residue outside the read, so it is completed with the germline J gene. The V and J genes are TRBV26 and TRBJ2-7; either TRBD1 or TRBD2 may fit D (5 bases each). This CDR3 is 12 amino acids long. V was cut by 2 bases and J by 6 bases, with 8 bases left in between. CDR1 and CDR2 (germline): KGHPV, FQNQEV (reference sequence). The CDR3 sequence is CASSLGAGEQYF. The CDR3 bases that were read are TGTGCCAGCAGTCTGGGGGCGGGTGAACAGTAC.

Points on this clone: Gene labels here are mouse ones. The CDR3 is cut off 1 residue early in the read; its end comes from the germline J gene. The V call is TRBV31, the J call TRBJ1-2; D is unclear. The CDR3 is 11 amino acids. Trimming cost V 3 bases and J 4 bases, with 6 bases left between them. CDR1 and CDR2 (germline): GKSSPN, SITVG. This CDR3 reads CAWRRGSDYTF. The DNA read from the CDR3 is TGTGCCTGGAGGAGAGGCTCCGACTACACC.

As to this clone: Gene names and germline refer to mouse. The read terminates 1 residue before the CDR3 end, so the remaining end is supplied by the germline J gene. V gene TRBV20 combines with J gene TRBJ2-1, with a weak D call TRBD1 (6 bases). The germline V gene has CDR1 GFQATS and CDR2 STVNSAI. The ends were cut back, 1 base at V and 3 bases at J, with 7 bases in the middle. The CDR3 loop spans 13 amino acids. CDR3 in amino acids: CGARGTAYAEQFF. The covered CDR3 bases are TGTGGTGCTAGGGGGACAGCCTATGCTGAGCAGTTC. The full variable domain, completed using reference TRBV20 and TRBJ2-1, is GALVYQYPRRTICKSGTSMRMECQAVGFQATSVAWYRQSPQKTFELIALSTVNSAIKYEQNFTQEKFPISHPNLSFSSMTVLNAYLEDRGLYLCGARGTAYAEQFFGPGTRLTVL.

In this sample, this clone turned up once. Gene names and germline match the mouse. The read ends 1 residue shy of where the CDR3 ends; the end is completed using the germline J gene. The V and J genes are TRBV1 and TRBJ2-5; D gene unclear. The germline V gene has CDR1 NSQYPW and CDR2 LRSPGD (reference sequence). V was pared by 2 bases and J by 3 bases, with 3 bases between. The CDR3 contains 12 residues. CDR3 bases read: TGCACCTGCAGTGCACAGCAAGACACCCAGTAC. It translates to CTCSAQQDTQY. From start to end, the CDR3 is CTCSAQQDTQYF.

On this clone: Genes and germline come from the mouse. The DNA read from the CDR3 is TGTGCCAGCAGTCTACGGCCTGGGGCAAACACCGGGCAGCTCTAC. Protein sequence: CASSLRPGANTGQLY. The entire CDR3 protein is CASSLRPGANTGQLYF. The chain is built from TRBV24 and TRBJ2-2; TRBD2 is a possible D gene (6 bases). Read coverage stops 1 residue before the CDR3 terminus; the germline J gene supplies the remainder. Germline V gives CDR1 KGHTA, CDR2 FRNEEI. V was clipped by 3 bases and J by 0 bases, with 11 bases between them. The CDR3 is made up of 16 amino acids.

To note about this clone: The gene names given are mouse names. The sequenced fragment ends 1 residue before the CDR3 boundary, so the rest is inferred from the germline J gene. This chain uses TRBV29 with TRBJ1-2, with 12 nucleotides matching TRBD1. The V and J ends lost 6 bases and 4 bases, in that order; junction bases with no gene match: 6. Looked up from germline, CDR1 is MSHET and CDR2 is SYDVDS. The CDR3 is made up of 15 amino acids. CDR3 DNA (partial): TGTGCTAGCAGAGGGGACAGGGGGCCGGGCTCCGACTACACC. This encodes CASRGDRGPGSDYT. The CDR3 in its entirety is CASRGDRGPGSDYTF.

About this clone itself: Mouse gene names and germline throughout. The read ends 1 residue before the CDR3 terminus; that terminus is restored from the germline J gene. The V call is TRBV13-2, the J call TRBJ1-6; D might be TRBD1 (5 bases). TRBJ1-6 is reported as an ORF; its role is uncertain. This CDR3 contains 12 residues. V dropped 1 base and J dropped 10 bases, with 6 bases sitting between them. Germline assignment: CDR1 NNHNN and CDR2 SYGAGS (reference sequence). The CDR3 region is CASGDWGSPLYF. The sequenced CDR3 bases are TGTGCCAGCGGTGATTGGGGGTCGCCCCTCTAC.

In regard to this clone: Gene names denote mouse genes. The CDR3 end is not reached by the read, which stops 1 residue before it; the germline J gene fills it in. J is TRBJ2-2 and V is TRBV5; D may match TRBD1 or TRBD2 (5 bases each). From germline, CDR1 is LGHNA and CDR2 YNLKQL (reference sequence). The CDR3 totals 15 residues. The V end lost 2 bases, the J end lost 0 bases, and 7 bases lay between the germline ends. The CDR3 protein is CASSQPGANTGQLYF. CDR3 bases read: TGTGCCAGCAGCCAACCGGGGGCAAACACCGGGCAGCTCTAC.

On this clone: The gene symbols are mouse symbols. The CDR3 end falls 1 residue outside the read, so it is completed with the germline J gene. The rearrangement uses TRBV14 and TRBJ2-7, with TRBD2 matching over 7 bases. The CDR3 runs to 13 residues. Germline values: CDR1 SGHDT, CDR2 FRDEAV. V gave up 5 bases and J gave up 4 bases; unmatched junction bases: 6. CDR3 residues: CASSLDWAYEQYF. The sequenced part of the CDR3 DNA is TGTGCCAGCAGCCTTGACTGGGCTTATGAACAGTAC.

In regard to this clone: Gene names and germline refer to mouse. CDR3 in amino acids: CASSLYTGTGGANTEVFF. CDR3 bases read: TGTGCCAGCAGTCTGTATACAGGGACAGGGGGGGCAAACACAGAAGTCTTC. The J gene is TRBJ1-1, the V gene TRBV24; TRBD1 matches 11 bases. The CDR3 end falls 1 residue outside the read, so it is completed with the germline J gene. This CDR3 spans 18 amino acids. The V gene end was trimmed by 0 bases and the J gene end by 0 bases; junction bases not matched to a gene: 6. Germline V gives CDR1 KGHTA, CDR2 FRNEEI.

About this clone itself: Gene names and germline match the mouse. The read finishes 1 residue shy of the CDR3 end, and the germline J gene is used to complete it. The gene calls are TRBV12-1 and TRBJ1-2; D is possibly TRBD1 (5 bases). This CDR3 region has 12 residues. The V and J ends lost 4 bases and 3 bases respectively, with 8 bases between them. Germline loops: CDR1 SGHSN, CDR2 HYEKVE. Partial CDR3 DNA: TGTGCCAGCTCCCTCAGGGACTCCGACTACACC. This sequence encodes CASSLRDSDYT. In full, the CDR3 reads CASSLRDSDYTF.

A word on this clone: Gene names denote mouse genes. The read ends 1 residue shy of where the CDR3 ends; the end is completed using the germline J gene. The chain carries TRBV3 and TRBJ1-5; 8 nucleotides agree with TRBD1. CDR1 is SNHLY and CDR2 is FYNGKV in the germline V gene (reference sequence). The V segment lost 0 bases and the J segment 4 bases; nucleotides outside the gene matches: 2. This CDR3 spans 15 amino acids. The covered CDR3 bases are TGTGCCAGCAGCTTAGCCAGGGGGCAAAACCAGGCTCCGCTT. Residues: CASSLARGQNQAPL. The entire CDR3 protein reads CASSLARGQNQAPLF.

With respect to this clone: Gene names refer to mouse genes. Sequencing ends 1 residue short of the CDR3 end; the germline J gene provides the rest. The gene calls are TRBV20 and TRBJ1-5, with TRBD1 matching 8 bases. Germline values: CDR1 GFQATS, CDR2 STVNSAI. This CDR3 spans 15 amino acids. Trimming took 0 bases from V and 3 from J; bases not matched to a gene: 4. The CDR3 DNA, read in part, is TGTGGTGCTAGGGATGTGGACAGGGCCAACCAGGCTCCGCTT. This sequence encodes CGARDVDRANQAPL. The whole CDR3 sequence reads CGARDVDRANQAPLF. Combining the CDR3 with reference TRBV20 and TRBJ1-5 gives the whole variable domain GALVYQYPRRTICKSGTSMRMECQAVGFQATSVAWYRQSPQKTFELIALSTVNSAIKYEQNFTQEKFPISHPNLSFSSMTVLNAYLEDRGLYLCGARDVDRANQAPLFGEGTRLSVL.

On this clone: These gene names are mouse names. Sequencing ends 1 residue short of the CDR3 end; the germline J gene provides the rest. The V call is TRBV1, the J call TRBJ1-3; D is perhaps TRBD1 (5 bases). The germline V gene encodes CDR1 NSQYPW and CDR2 LRSPGD (reference sequence). This CDR3 contains 14 residues. The V end was cut by 1 base, the J end by 4 bases, with 8 bases between. Partial CDR3 DNA: TGCACCTGCAGTGCAGGGGGGTGGGGAAATACGCTCTAT. Amino acids: CTCSAGGWGNTLY. The entire CDR3 protein is CTCSAGGWGNTLYF.

With respect to this clone: All gene names here are mouse names. The read halts 1 residue ahead of the CDR3 end, with the missing end drawn from the germline J gene. In the same sample, other DNA sequences code for this CDR3. The chain combines TRBV13-2 with TRBJ2-4; TRBD2 agrees at 12 bases. The CDR3 is 15 amino acids. Per the germline V gene, CDR1 is NNHNN and CDR2 is SYGAGS (reference sequence). The junction had 0 bases not matched to a gene; V was cut back by 3 bases and J by 1 base. The chain's CDR3 is CASGGDWGGQNTLYF. Incomplete CDR3 DNA: TGTGCCAGCGGTGGGGACTGGGGGGGTCAAAACACCTTGTAC.

Concerning this clone itself: Germline and genes: mouse. The CDR3 end lies 1 residue beyond the end of the read and is filled in from the germline J gene. The chain carries TRBV19 and TRBJ2-2; 8 bases match TRBD2. V was pared by 4 bases and J by 0 bases, with 2 bases of the junction left unmatched. Per the germline V gene, CDR1 is FNHDT and CDR2 is SITEND (reference sequence). The CDR3 length is 15 residues. The chain's CDR3 is CASSPLGANTGQLYF. The CDR3 bases that were read are TGTGCCAGCAGTCCACTGGGGGCAAACACCGGGCAGCTCTAC.

For this clone: These gene names are mouse names. Coverage ceases 1 residue before the CDR3 finishes, and the germline J gene fills in the end. The chain has TRBV1 and TRBJ2-7, with D unclear. The CDR3 is made up of 13 amino acids. Trimming removed 3 bases from V and 0 bases from J, with 6 bases in between. Germline CDR1 NSQYPW, CDR2 LRSPGD (reference sequence). The CDR3 loop is CTCSARSSYEQYF. The CDR3 DNA, read in part, is TGCACCTGCAGTGCCAGGAGCTCCTATGAACAGTAC.

With respect to this clone: Mouse names are used for the genes. The CDR3 extends 1 residue past the end of the read, so its final part is completed from the germline J gene. The chain carries TRBV29 and TRBJ2-5; 7 bases are shared with TRBD1. Looked up from germline, CDR1 is MSHET and CDR2 is SYDVDS. The V and J ends lost 5 bases and 3 bases, in that order; junction bases with no gene match: 2. The CDR3 has 13 residues. The CDR3 loop reads CASSGGQQDTQYF. Incomplete CDR3 DNA: TGTGCTAGCAGTGGGGGACAGCAAGACACCCAGTAC.

To note about this clone: Mouse germline and gene names are used. Coverage ceases 1 residue before the CDR3 finishes, and the germline J gene fills in the end. The V and J genes are TRBV31 and TRBJ1-4; D is perhaps TRBD1 (6 bases). The CDR3 spans 13 residues. V shed 5 bases and J shed 4 bases, with 11 bases lying between them. CDR1 and CDR2 (germline): GKSSPN, SITVG. CDR3 DNA (partial): TGTGCCTGGTCCGGGACAAACAACGAAAGATTATTT. This gives the protein CAWSGTNNERLF. The whole CDR3 region reads CAWSGTNNERLFF.